The rows below give T cell receptor beta chains drawn from one sample of a study of monozygotic twins with inflammatory bowel disease. TCRdb re-called the 5' RACE reads and catalogs CDR3 proteins one per entry, DNA excluded. The listing contains fewer than 550,000 distinct CDR3 sequences. Sequencing used blood. These receptors came from a human donor with ulcerative colitis or Crohn's disease, or a healthy co-twin of an affected twin (not recorded which). Both conserved end residues are part of each CDR3.

j_gene: TRBJ2-1
v_gene: TRBV6-1
len: 16
CDR3aa: CATRPPPGRERNEQFF

j_gene: TRBJ2-6
v_gene: TRBV20-1
len: 18
CDR3aa: CSARRRGSGGSGANVLTF

j_gene: TRBJ1-2
v_gene: TRBV3-1
len: 11
CDR3aa: CASSQGPSYTF

j_gene: TRBJ1-5
v_gene: TRBV27
len: 19
CDR3aa: CASSPRTGATHPPYQPQHF

j_gene: TRBJ2-2
v_gene: TRBV19
len: 16
CDR3aa: CASSTRATITNGELFF

j_gene: TRBJ2-3
v_gene: TRBV9
len: 16
CDR3aa: CASSVGLAVITDTQYF

j_gene: TRBJ2-1
v_gene: TRBV6-1
len: 17
CDR3aa: CASSDHGMGGPRNEQFF

j_gene: TRBJ2-7
v_gene: TRBV5-1
len: 14
CDR3aa: CASSNQGGSYEQYF

j_gene: TRBJ1-5
v_gene: TRBV12-3/TRBV12-4
len: 13
CDR3aa: CASNRQGDQPQHF

j_gene: TRBJ2-5
v_gene: TRBV5-1
len: 17
CDR3aa: CASSLAFLAGGVETQYF

j_gene: TRBJ2-1
v_gene: TRBV7-9
len: 15
CDR3aa: CASSPGTSGIIEQFF

j_gene: TRBJ2-7
v_gene: TRBV6-5
len: 15
CDR3aa: CASSYGARGSYEQYF

j_gene: TRBJ2-4
v_gene: TRBV15
len: 13
CDR3aa: CATSREGENIQYF

j_gene: TRBJ2-5
v_gene: TRBV9
len: 13
CDR3aa: CASSMTGSETQYF

j_gene: TRBJ2-3
v_gene: TRBV5-6
len: 15
CDR3aa: CASSLGGVSTDTQYF

j_gene: TRBJ2-3
v_gene: TRBV5-1
len: 16
CDR3aa: CASSLSAGTSTDTQYF

j_gene: TRBJ2-3
v_gene: TRBV12-3/TRBV12-4
len: 15
CDR3aa: CASRGVGDGTDTQYF

j_gene: TRBJ2-7
v_gene: TRBV5-1
len: 17
CDR3aa: CASSVVSGLAGYYEQYF

j_gene: TRBJ1-6
v_gene: TRBV3-1
len: 13
CDR3aa: CASGDRDRGPLHF

j_gene: TRBJ1-1
v_gene: TRBV25-1
len: 16
CDR3aa: CASSSSRGQGNTEAFF

j_gene: TRBJ1-5
v_gene: TRBV2
len: 15
CDR3aa: CASKGEDRSNQPQHF

j_gene: TRBJ2-1
v_gene: TRBV5-1
len: 15
CDR3aa: CASSFTGGDNNEQFF

j_gene: TRBJ1-6
v_gene: TRBV11-2
len: 20
CDR3aa: CASSLTGTGSSSSYNSPLHF

j_gene: TRBJ2-7
v_gene: TRBV5-1
len: 17
CDR3aa: CASSPTPKIRQSYEQYF

j_gene: TRBJ2-3
v_gene: TRBV2
len: 14
CDR3aa: CASKPGLDTDTQYF

j_gene: TRBJ2-5
v_gene: TRBV12-5
len: 15
CDR3aa: CASGSLAGYQETQYF

j_gene: TRBJ2-6
v_gene: TRBV7-3
len: 16
CDR3aa: CASSLKEDSGANVLTF

j_gene: TRBJ1-5
v_gene: TRBV5-1
len: 13
CDR3aa: CASSLEGYQPQHF

j_gene: TRBJ2-1
v_gene: TRBV7-9
len: 16
CDR3aa: CASSPRLAREDNEQFF

j_gene: TRBJ1-4
v_gene: TRBV11-2
len: 21
CDR3aa: CASSLEALQGRSNKRNEKLFF

j_gene: TRBJ2-2
v_gene: TRBV5-1
len: 18
CDR3aa: CASSTRLAGDGGTGELFF

j_gene: TRBJ1-2
v_gene: TRBV7-2
len: 14
CDR3aa: CASTRGDSNYGYTF

j_gene: TRBJ1-1
v_gene: TRBV5-1
len: 14
CDR3aa: CASSPDWGGTEAFF

j_gene: TRBJ2-3
v_gene: TRBV20-1
len: 13
CDR3aa: CSARGGSTDTQYF

j_gene: TRBJ2-1
v_gene: TRBV18
len: 17
CDR3aa: CASSRAGLSSSYNEQFF

j_gene: TRBJ2-1
v_gene: TRBV18
len: 18
CDR3aa: CASSGSYWMSSSYNEQFF

j_gene: TRBJ2-4
v_gene: TRBV3-1
len: 13
CDR3aa: CASSRQGKNIQYF

j_gene: TRBJ2-3
v_gene: TRBV5-4
len: 16
CDR3aa: CASSFSKRGGTDTQYF

j_gene: TRBJ2-1
v_gene: TRBV5-1
len: 14
CDR3aa: CASSSLQGGNEQFF

j_gene: TRBJ2-1
v_gene: TRBV7-6
len: 14
CDR3aa: CASSRLGGYNEQFF

j_gene: TRBJ2-2
v_gene: TRBV7-2
len: 15
CDR3aa: CASSQFGPGIGELFF

j_gene: TRBJ1-5
v_gene: TRBV4-1
len: 16
CDR3aa: CASSRSKGISNQPQHF

j_gene: TRBJ2-2
v_gene: TRBV5-1
len: 14
CDR3aa: CASRAQSGTGELFF

j_gene: TRBJ2-7
v_gene: TRBV4-3
len: 16
CDR3aa: CASSQARDRGPYEQYF

j_gene: TRBJ2-3
v_gene: TRBV5-1
len: 17
CDR3aa: CASSLGLAGAITDTQYF

j_gene: TRBJ2-7
v_gene: TRBV28
len: 12
CDR3aa: CASCQGPLTLYF

j_gene: TRBJ2-1
v_gene: TRBV5-6
len: 14
CDR3aa: CASRDGRAWGEQFF

j_gene: TRBJ1-2
v_gene: TRBV27
len: 12
CDR3aa: CASSLSAGGYTF

j_gene: TRBJ2-2
v_gene: TRBV29-1
len: 16
CDR3aa: CSVETRQGTNTGELFF

j_gene: TRBJ2-1
v_gene: TRBV7-9
len: 16
CDR3aa: CASSFPTGGAYNEQFF

j_gene: TRBJ2-5
v_gene: TRBV6-2/TRBV6-3
len: 14
CDR3aa: CASSLAGLGETQYF

j_gene: TRBJ1-6
v_gene: TRBV7-2
len: 15
CDR3aa: CASRLLGSNNSPLHF

j_gene: TRBJ2-1
v_gene: TRBV14
len: 17
CDR3aa: CASSQRTGVPSYNEQFF

j_gene: TRBJ1-1
v_gene: TRBV10-3
len: 13
CDR3aa: CAIRGGQNTEAFF

j_gene: TRBJ2-3
v_gene: TRBV20-1
len: 14
CDR3aa: CSAPGPGSTDTQYF